Presented here are 2 T cell receptor beta chains from one specimen sequenced in a study of radiotherapy plus CTLA-4 blockade in lung cancer. The repertoire was sequenced with immunoSEQ multiplex PCR; TCRdb's copy has only in-frame clones and lacks some. Of 52,000 or so clones listed, under 85% were seen once; the top ten hold roughly 2.9%. The sequencing here drew on peripheral blood, taken from a patient treated with radiotherapy plus ipilimumab. The receptors were sampled from a human donor with non-small cell lung cancer who had a partial response to radiotherapy plus ipilimumab.

The chain joins TRBV19 to TRBJ1-1; D uncertain. The CDR3 extends over 14 amino acids. The V gene lost 5 bases and the J gene lost 6 bases, with 16 bases spanning the gap. Germline loops: CDR1 LNHDA, CDR2 SQIVND (reference sequence). The CDR3 DNA is TGTGCCAGTAGTGTCGAGGTTTTGAGGGCTGAAGCTTTCTTT. Its translation is CASSVEVLRAEAFF.

The chain joins TRBV11-2 to TRBJ2-7; D unresolved. Trimming left V 1 base short and J 5 bases short, with 18 bases between. Germline V gene data show CDR1 as SGHAT and CDR2 as FQNNGV. CDR3 length: 16 residues. DNA for the CDR3: TGTGCCAGCAGCTTAGGCTCGGTGAGGTTGAGGCACGAGCAGTACTTC. It is translated as CASSLGSVRLRHEQYF.